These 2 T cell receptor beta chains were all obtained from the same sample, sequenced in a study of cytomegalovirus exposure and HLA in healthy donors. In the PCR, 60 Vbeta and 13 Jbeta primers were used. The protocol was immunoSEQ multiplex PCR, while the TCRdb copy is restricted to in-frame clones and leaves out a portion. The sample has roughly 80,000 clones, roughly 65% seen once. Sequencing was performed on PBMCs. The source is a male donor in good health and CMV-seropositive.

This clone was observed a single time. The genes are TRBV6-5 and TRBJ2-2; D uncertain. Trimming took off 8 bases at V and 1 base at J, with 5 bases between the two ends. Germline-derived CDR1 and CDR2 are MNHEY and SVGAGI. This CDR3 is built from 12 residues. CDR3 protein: CASSGNTGELFF. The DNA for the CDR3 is TGTGCCAGCTCAGGGAACACCGGGGAGCTGTTTTTT.

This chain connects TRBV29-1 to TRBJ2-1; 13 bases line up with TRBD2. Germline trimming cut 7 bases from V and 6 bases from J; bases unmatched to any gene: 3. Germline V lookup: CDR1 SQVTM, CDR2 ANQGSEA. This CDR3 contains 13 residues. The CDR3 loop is CSAGLAGVNEQFF. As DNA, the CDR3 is TGCAGCGCTGGACTAGCGGGAGTCAATGAGCAGTTCTTC.